This T cell receptor beta chain derives from a study of cytomegalovirus exposure and HLA in healthy donors. Study findings and constraints: CMV serostatus was the sole immune exposure information available. The study found most TCR sequences rare, yet found some public TCRs in many donors.

From germline, CDR1 is SGHTA and CDR2 FQGTGA. This CDR3 has 13 amino acids. Trimming at V came to 5 bases and at J to 2 bases, leaving 2 bases not matched to a gene. The PCR was carried out with 60 Vbeta primers and 13 Jbeta primers. Sequencing used immunoSEQ multiplex PCR; TCRdb keeps in-frame clones, though not all of them. The sample lists about 140,000 clones; over 75% were seen once. On this clone itself: Its antigen is not known.

Sequenced material: PBMCs. This clonotype was sampled from a woman between 40 and 50 years old in good health and CMV-seronegative. The genes are TRBV7-3 and TRBJ2-5, with TRBD1 matching over 7 bases. The DNA of the CDR3 is TGTGCCAGCAGCAGGGGACAGCAAGAGACCCAGTACTTC. It yields the protein CASSRGQQETQYF.